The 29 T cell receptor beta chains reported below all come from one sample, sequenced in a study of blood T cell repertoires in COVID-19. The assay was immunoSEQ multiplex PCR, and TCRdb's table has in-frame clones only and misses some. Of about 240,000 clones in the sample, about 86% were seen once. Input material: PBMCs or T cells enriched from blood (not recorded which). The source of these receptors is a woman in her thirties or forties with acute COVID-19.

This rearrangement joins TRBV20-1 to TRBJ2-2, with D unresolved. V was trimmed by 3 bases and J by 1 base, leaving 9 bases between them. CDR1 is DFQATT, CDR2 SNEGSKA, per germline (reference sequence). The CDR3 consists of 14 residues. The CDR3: CSASTTQNTGELFF. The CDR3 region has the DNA TGCAGTGCTAGTACTACACAGAACACCGGGGAGCTGTTTTTT.

CDR3 in amino acids: CASSPLTVYNEQFF. CDR3 coding DNA: TGTGCCAGCAGCCCCCTGACAGTTTACAATGAGCAGTTCTTC. This chain links TRBV7-9 with TRBJ2-1; a weak D match, TRBD1 (5 bases). The CDR3 extends over 14 amino acids. The V gene lost 5 bases and the J gene lost 4 bases, with 12 bases spanning the gap. Per germline, CDR1 SEHNR and CDR2 FQNEAQ (reference sequence).

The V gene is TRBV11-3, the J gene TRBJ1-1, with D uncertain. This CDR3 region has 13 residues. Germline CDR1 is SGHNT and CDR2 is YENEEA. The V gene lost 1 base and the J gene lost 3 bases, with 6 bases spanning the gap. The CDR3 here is CASSLGRDTEAFF. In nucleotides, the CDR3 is TGTGCCAGCAGCTTAGGACGGGACACTGAAGCTTTCTTT.

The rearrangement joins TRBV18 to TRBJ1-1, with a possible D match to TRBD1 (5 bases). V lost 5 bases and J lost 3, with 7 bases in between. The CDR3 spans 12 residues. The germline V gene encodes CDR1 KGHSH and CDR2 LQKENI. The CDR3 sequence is CASSLGDTEAFF. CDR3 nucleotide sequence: TGTGCCAGCTCATTAGGGGACACTGAAGCTTTCTTT.

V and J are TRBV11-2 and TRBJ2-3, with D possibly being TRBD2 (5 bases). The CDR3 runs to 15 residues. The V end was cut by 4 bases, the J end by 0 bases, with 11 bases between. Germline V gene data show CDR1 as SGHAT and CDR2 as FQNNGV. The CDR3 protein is CASSSQRTSTDTQYF. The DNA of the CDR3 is TGTGCCAGCAGCTCCCAGCGGACTAGCACAGATACGCAGTATTTT.

This chain's CDR3 is CAIRDQVNQPQHF. CDR3 nucleotides: TGTGCCATCAGGGATCAGGTCAATCAGCCCCAGCATTTT. This sequence joins TRBV10-3 and TRBJ1-5; D unclear. V was cut by 6 bases and J by 3 bases, with 9 bases left in between. This CDR3 region has 13 residues. Per the germline V gene, CDR1 is ENHRY and CDR2 is SYGVKD.

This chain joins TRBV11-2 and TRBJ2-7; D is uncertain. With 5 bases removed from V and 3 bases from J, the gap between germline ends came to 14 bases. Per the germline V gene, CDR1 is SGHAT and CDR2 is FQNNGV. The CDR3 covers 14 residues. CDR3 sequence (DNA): TGTGCCAGCAGCCCCGATTTGAGTGGCTACGAGCAGTACTTC. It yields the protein CASSPDLSGYEQYF.

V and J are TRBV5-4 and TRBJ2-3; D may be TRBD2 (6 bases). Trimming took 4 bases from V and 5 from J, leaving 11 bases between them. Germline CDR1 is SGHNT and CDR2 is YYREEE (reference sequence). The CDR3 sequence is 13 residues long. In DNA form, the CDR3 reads TGTGCCAGCAGCCCCGGAGGGCAAGATACGCAGTATTTT. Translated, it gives CASSPGGQDTQYF.

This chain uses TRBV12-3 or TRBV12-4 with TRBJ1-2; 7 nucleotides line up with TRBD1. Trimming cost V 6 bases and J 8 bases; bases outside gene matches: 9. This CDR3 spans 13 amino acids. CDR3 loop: CASRHRGTMGYTF. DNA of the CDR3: TGTGCCAGCAGGCACAGGGGAACTATGGGCTACACCTTC.

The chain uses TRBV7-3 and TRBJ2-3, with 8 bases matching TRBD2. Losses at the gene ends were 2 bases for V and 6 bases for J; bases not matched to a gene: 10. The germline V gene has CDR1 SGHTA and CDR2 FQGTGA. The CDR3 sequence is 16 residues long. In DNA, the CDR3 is TGTGCCAGCAGCTTATCGGCCATAGGCGGGAGGGATACGCAGTATTTT. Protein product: CASSLSAIGGRDTQYF.

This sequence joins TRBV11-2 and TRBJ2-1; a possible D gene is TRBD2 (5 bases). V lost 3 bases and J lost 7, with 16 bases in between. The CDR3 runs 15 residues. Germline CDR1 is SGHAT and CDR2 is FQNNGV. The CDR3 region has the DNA TGTGCCAGCAGCTTGACTATGAGCAATGGTAATGAGCAGTTCTTC. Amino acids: CASSLTMSNGNEQFF.

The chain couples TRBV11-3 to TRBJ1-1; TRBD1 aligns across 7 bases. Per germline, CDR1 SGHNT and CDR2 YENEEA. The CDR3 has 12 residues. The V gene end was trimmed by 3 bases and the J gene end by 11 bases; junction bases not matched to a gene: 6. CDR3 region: CASSLATGRAFF. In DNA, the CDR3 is TGTGCCAGCAGCTTGGCGACAGGGAGGGCTTTCTTT.

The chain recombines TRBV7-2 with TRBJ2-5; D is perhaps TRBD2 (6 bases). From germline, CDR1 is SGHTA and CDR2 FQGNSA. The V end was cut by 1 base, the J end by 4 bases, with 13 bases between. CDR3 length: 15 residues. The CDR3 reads CASSLVGMRGETQYF. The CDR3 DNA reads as TGTGCCAGCAGCTTAGTGGGTATGCGGGGAGAGACCCAGTACTTC.

CDR3 amino acids: CASSGGTGVVNEQYF. The CDR3 coding sequence is TGTGCCAGCTCTGGCGGGACAGGGGTGGTCAACGAGCAGTACTTC. This rearrangement joins TRBV2 to TRBJ2-7; 10 bases map to TRBD1. The CDR3 covers 15 residues. Germline values: CDR1 SNHLY, CDR2 FYNNEI. The ends lost 8 bases at V and 5 bases at J; junction bases unmatched: 12.

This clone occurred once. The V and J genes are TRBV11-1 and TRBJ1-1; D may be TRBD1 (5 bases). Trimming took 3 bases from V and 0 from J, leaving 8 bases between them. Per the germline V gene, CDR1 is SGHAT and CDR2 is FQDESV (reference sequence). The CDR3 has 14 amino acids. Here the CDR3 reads CASSFGGMNTEAFF. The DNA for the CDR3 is TGTGCCAGCAGCTTCGGGGGTATGAACACTGAAGCTTTCTTT.

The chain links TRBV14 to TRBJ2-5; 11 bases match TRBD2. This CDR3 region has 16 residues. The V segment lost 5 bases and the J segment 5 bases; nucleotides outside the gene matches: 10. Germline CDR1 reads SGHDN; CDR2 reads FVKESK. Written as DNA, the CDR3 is TGTGCCAGCAGCAAGGGAAGGACTAGCGGGTGGGAGACCCAGTACTTC. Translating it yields CASSKGRTSGWETQYF. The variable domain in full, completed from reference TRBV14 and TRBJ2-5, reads EAGVTQFPSHSVIEKGQTVTLRCDPISGHDNLYWYRRVMGKEIKFLLHFVKESKQDESGMPNNRFLAERTGGTYSTLKVQPAELEDSGVYFCASSKGRTSGWETQYFGPGTRLLVL.

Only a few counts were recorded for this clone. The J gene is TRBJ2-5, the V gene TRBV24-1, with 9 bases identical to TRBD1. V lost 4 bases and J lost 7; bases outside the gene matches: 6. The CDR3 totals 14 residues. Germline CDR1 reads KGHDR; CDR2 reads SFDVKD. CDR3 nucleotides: TGTGCCACCAGTGACCGGGGACAGGGTCGGACCCAGTACTTC. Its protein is CATSDRGQGRTQYF.

Written as DNA, the CDR3 is TGTGCTAGTGGTTTGGCCGAGGGCCCTGAAGCTTTCTTT. It specifies CASGLAEGPEAFF. The genes are TRBV12-5 and TRBJ1-1; D is uncertain. There are 13 residues in the CDR3. Germline CDR1 and CDR2: LGHNT and FRNRAP. The ends were cut back, 1 base at V and 6 bases at J, with 9 bases in the middle.

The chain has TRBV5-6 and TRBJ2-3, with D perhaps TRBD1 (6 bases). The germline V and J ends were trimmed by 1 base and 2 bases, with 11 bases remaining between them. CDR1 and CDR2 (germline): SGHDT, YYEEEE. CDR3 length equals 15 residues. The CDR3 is CASSLQGLNTDTQYF. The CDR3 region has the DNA TGTGCCAGCAGCTTGCAGGGGCTAAACACAGATACGCAGTATTTT.

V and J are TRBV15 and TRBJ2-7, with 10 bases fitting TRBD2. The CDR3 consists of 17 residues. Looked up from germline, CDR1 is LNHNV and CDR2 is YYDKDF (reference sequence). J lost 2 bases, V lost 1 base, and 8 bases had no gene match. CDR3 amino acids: CATSRVAVGLAAYEQYF. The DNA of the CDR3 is TGTGCCACCAGCAGAGTGGCCGTAGGACTAGCGGCCTACGAGCAGTACTTC.

CDR3 DNA sequence: TGTGCCAGCAGCATAAGCGGGAGGGCCTGGGGTAAAGGACCCTACAATGAGCAGTTCTTC. Translation: CASSISGRAWGKGPYNEQFF. This chain uses TRBV11-3 with TRBJ2-1, with TRBD2 identical over 10 bases. V trimming: 5 bases; J trimming: 2 bases; junction bases outside the gene matches: 18. The CDR3 is 20 amino acids. Germline loops: CDR1 SGHNT, CDR2 YENEEA.

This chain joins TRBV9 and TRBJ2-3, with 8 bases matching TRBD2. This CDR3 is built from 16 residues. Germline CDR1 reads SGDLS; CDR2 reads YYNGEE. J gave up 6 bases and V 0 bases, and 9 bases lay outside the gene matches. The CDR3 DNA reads TGTGCCAGCAGCGTAGATGTTCAGCGGGAGCTTGATACGCAGTATTTT. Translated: CASSVDVQRELDTQYF. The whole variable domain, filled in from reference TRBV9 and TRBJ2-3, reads DSGVTQTPKHLITATGQRVTLRCSPRSGDLSVYWYQQSLDQGLQFLIQYYNGEERAKGNILERFSAQQFPDLHSELNLSSLELGDSALYFCASSVDVQRELDTQYFGPGTRLTVL.

The CDR3 region is CAWGQGPKTEAFF. The DNA for the CDR3 is TGTGCCTGGGGACAGGGGCCGAAGACTGAAGCTTTCTTT. This rearrangement joins TRBV30 to TRBJ1-1; TRBD1 agrees at 9 bases. The CDR3 has 13 amino acids. Germline CDR1 and CDR2: GTSNPN and SVGIG (reference sequence). V shed 5 bases, J shed 5 bases, and the junction held 6 bases outside the gene matches.

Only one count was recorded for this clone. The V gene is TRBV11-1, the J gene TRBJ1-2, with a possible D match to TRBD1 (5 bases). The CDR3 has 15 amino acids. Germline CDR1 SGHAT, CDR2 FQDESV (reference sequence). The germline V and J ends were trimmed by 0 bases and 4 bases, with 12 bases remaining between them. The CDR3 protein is CASSLARGAGYGYTF. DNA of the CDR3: TGTGCCAGCAGCTTAGCGCGCGGGGCTGGCTATGGCTACACCTTC.

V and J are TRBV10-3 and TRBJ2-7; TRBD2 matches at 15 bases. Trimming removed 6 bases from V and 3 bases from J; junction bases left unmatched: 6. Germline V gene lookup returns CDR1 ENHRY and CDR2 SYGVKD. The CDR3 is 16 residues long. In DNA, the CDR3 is TGTGCCATCAGGGGAGGGACTAGCGGGAGGTTCTACGAGCAGTACTTC. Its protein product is CAIRGGTSGRFYEQYF.

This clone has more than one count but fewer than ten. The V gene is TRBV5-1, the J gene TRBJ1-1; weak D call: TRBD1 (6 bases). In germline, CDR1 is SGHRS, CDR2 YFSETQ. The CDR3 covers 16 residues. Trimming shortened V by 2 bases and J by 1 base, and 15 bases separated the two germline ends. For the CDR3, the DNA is TGCGCCAGCAGCTTACAGGGTGGAGGAAGGAACACTGAAGCTTTCTTT. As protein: CASSLQGGGRNTEAFF.

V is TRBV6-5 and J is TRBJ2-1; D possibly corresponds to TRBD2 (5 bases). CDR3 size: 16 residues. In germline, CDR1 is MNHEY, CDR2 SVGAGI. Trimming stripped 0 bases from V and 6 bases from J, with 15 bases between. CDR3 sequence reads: CASSYSRRSGGNEQFF. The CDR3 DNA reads TGTGCCAGCAGTTACTCTCGAAGATCCGGAGGCAATGAGCAGTTCTTC.

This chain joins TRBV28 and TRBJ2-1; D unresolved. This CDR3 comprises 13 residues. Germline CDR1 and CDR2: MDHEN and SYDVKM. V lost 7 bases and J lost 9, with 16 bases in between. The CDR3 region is CASTTVIAGEQFF. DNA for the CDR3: TGTGCCAGCACTACAGTCATTGCAGGTGAGCAGTTCTTC.

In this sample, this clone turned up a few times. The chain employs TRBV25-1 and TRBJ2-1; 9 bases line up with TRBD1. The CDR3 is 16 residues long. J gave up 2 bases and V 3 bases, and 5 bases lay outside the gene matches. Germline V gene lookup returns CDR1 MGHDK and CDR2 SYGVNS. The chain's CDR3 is CASSEVGQGAYNEQFF. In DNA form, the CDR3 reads TGTGCCAGCAGTGAGGTGGGACAGGGTGCCTACAATGAGCAGTTCTTC.